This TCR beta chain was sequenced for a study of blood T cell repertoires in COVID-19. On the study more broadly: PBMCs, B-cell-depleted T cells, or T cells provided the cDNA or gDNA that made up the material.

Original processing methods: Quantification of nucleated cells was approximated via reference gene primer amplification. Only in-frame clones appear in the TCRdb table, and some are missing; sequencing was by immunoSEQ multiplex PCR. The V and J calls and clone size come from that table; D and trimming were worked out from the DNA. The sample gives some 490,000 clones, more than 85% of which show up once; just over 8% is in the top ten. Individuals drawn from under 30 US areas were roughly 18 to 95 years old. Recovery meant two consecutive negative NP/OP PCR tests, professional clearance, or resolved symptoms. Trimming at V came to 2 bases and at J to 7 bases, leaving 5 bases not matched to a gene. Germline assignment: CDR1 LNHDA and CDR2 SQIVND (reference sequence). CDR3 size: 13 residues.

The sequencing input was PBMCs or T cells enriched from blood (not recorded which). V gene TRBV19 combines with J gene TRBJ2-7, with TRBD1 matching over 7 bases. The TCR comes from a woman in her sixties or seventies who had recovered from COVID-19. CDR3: CASSIPPDREQYF. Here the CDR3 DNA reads TGTGCCAGTAGTATACCCCCGGACAGGGAGCAGTACTTC.